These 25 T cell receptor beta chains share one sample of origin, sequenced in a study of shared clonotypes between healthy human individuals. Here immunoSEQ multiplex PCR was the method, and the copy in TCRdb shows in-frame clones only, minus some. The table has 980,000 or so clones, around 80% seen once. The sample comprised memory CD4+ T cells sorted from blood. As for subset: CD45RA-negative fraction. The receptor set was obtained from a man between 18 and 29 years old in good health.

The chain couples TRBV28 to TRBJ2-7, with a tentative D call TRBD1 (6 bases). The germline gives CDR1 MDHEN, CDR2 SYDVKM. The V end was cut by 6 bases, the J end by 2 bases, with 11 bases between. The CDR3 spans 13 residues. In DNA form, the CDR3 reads TGTGCCAGCAGCCGGACAGTCCCCTACGAGCAGTACTTC. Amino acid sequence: CASSRTVPYEQYF.

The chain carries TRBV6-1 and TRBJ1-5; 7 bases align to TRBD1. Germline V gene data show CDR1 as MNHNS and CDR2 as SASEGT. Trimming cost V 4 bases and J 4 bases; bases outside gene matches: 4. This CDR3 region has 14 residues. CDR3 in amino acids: CASSGLTGNQPQHF. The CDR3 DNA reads TGTGCCAGCAGTGGGTTGACAGGGAATCAGCCCCAGCATTTT.

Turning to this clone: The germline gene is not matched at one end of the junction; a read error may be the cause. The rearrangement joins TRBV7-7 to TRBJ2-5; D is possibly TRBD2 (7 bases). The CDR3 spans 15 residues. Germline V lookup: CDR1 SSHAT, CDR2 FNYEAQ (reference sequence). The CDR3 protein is CASSLDGGPQETQYF. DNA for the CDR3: TGTGCTAGCAGCTTAGACGGGGGGCCCCAAGAGACCCAGTACTTC.

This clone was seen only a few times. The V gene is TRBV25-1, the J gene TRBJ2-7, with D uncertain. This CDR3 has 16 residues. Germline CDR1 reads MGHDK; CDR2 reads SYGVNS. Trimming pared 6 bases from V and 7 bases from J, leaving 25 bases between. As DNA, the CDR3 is TGTGCCAGCAGCGGCACGCTCCGAGGCCGTGTTTGGGAGCAGTACTTC. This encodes CASSGTLRGRVWEQYF.

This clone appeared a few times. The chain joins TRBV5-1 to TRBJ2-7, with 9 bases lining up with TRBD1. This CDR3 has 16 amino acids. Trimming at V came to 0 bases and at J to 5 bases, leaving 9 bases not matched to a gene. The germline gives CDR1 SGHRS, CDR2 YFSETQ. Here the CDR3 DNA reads TGCGCCAGCAGCTTGGGGGTCGGGACAGGGAGCAACGAGCAGTACTTC. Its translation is CASSLGVGTGSNEQYF.

CDR3 DNA: TGTGCCAGCAGTCAGAGACAGGGGGCCGGGGAGCTGTTTTTT. Encoded protein: CASSQRQGAGELFF. The chain has TRBV2 and TRBJ2-2, with 9 bases matching TRBD1. CDR3 length: 14 residues. V shed 5 bases, J shed 6 bases, and the junction held 4 bases outside the gene matches. Germline V gene lookup returns CDR1 SNHLY and CDR2 FYNNEI. Full variable domain (remainder filled in from reference TRBV2 and TRBJ2-2): EPEVTQTPSHQVTQMGQEVILRCVPISNHLYFYWYRQILGQKVEFLVSFYNNEISEKSEIFDDQFSVERPDGSNFTLKIRSTKLEDSAMYFCASSQRQGAGELFFGEGSRLTVL.

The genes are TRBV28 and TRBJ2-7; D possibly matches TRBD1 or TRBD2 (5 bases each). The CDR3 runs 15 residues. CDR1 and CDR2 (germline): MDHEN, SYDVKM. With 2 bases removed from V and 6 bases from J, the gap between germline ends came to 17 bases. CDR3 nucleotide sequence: TGTGCCAGCAGTTTAGAATCCGGGGTTAGGGGCGAGCAGTACTTC. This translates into CASSLESGVRGEQYF.

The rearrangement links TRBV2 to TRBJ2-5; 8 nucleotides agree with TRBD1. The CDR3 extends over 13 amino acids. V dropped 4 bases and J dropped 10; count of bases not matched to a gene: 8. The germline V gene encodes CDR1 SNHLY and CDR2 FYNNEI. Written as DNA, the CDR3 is TGTGCCAGCAGTGGGGGCAGGGGGCAGGACCAGTACTTC. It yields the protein CASSGGRGQDQYF. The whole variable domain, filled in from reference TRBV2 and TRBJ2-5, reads EPEVTQTPSHQVTQMGQEVILRCVPISNHLYFYWYRQILGQKVEFLVSFYNNEISEKSEIFDDQFSVERPDGSNFTLKIRSTKLEDSAMYFCASSGGRGQDQYFGPGTRLLVL.

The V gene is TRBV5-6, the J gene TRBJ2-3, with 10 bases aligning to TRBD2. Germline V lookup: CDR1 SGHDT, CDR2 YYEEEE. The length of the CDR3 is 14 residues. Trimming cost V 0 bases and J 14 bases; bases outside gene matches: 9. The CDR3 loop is CASSLDQRGGSTYF. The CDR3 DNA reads TGTGCCAGCAGCTTGGACCAGCGGGGGGGCTCAACGTATTTT.

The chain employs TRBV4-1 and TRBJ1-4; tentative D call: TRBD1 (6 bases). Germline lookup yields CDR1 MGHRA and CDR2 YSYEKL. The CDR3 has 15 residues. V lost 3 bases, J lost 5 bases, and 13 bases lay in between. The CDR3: CASSHTWTENEKLFF. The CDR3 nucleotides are TGCGCCAGCAGCCACACCTGGACAGAGAATGAAAAACTGTTTTTT.

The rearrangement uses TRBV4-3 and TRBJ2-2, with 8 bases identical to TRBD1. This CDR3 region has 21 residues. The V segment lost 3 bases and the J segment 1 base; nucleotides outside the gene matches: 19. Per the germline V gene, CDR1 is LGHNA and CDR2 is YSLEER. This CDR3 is CASSQWTGSGRGTGNTGELFF. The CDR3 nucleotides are TGCGCCAGCAGCCAGTGGACAGGGAGCGGTCGCGGGACCGGGAACACCGGGGAGCTGTTTTTT.

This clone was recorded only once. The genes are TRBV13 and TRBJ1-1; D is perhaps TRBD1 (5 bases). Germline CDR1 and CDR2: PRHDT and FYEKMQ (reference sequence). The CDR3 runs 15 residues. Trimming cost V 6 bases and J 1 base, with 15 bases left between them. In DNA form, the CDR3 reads TGTGCCAGCAGAATAACAATTGGACAGAACACTGAAGCTTTCTTT. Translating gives CASRITIGQNTEAFF.

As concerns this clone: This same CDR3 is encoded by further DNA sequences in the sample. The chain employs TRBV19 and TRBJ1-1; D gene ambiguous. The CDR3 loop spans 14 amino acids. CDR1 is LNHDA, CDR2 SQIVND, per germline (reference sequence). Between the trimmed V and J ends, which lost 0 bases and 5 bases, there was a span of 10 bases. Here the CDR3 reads CASSIDRVGTEAFF. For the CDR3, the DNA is TGTGCCAGTAGTATAGATCGGGTTGGGACTGAAGCTTTCTTT.

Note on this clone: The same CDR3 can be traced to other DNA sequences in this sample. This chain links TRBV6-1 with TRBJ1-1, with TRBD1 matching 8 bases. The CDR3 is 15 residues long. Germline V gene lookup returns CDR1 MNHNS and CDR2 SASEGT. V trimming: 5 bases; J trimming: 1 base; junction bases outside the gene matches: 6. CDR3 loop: CASSPRQGRNTEAFF. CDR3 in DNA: TGTGCCAGCAGTCCTAGACAGGGGCGGAACACTGAAGCTTTCTTT.

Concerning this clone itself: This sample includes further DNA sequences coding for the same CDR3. The CDR3 loop reads CATSRDPGPQETQYF. CDR3 nucleotides: TGTGCCACCAGCAGAGATCCCGGACCTCAAGAGACCCAGTACTTC. The V gene is TRBV15, the J gene TRBJ2-5; D is undetermined. Trimming pared 0 bases from V and 2 bases from J, leaving 10 bases between. The germline V gene has CDR1 LNHNV and CDR2 YYDKDF (reference sequence). The CDR3 has 15 residues. The whole variable domain, filled in from reference TRBV15 and TRBJ2-5, reads DAMVIQNPRYQVTQFGKPVTLSCSQTLNHNVMYWYQQKSSQAPKLLFHYYDKDFNNEADTPDNFQSRRPNTSFCFLDIRSPGLGDTAMYLCATSRDPGPQETQYFGPGTRLLVL.

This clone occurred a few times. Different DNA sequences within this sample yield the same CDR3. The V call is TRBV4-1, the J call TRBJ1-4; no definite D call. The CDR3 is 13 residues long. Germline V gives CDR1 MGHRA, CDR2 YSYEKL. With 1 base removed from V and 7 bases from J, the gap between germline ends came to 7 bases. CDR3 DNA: TGCGCCAGCAGCCAAGTTAGATCTGAAAAACTGTTTTTT. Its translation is CASSQVRSEKLFF.

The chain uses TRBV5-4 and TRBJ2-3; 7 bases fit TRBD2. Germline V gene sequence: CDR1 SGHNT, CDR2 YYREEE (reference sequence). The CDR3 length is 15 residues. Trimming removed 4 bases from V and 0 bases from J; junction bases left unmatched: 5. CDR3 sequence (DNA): TGTGCCAGCAGCGGGTGGGAGGGAAGCACAGATACGCAGTATTTT. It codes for CASSGWEGSTDTQYF.

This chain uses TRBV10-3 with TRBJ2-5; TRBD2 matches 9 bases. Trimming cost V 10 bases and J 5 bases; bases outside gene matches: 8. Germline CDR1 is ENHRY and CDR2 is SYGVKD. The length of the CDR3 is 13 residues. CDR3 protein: CATAGGREETQYF. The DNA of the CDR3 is TGTGCCACCGCGGGAGGGCGGGAGGAGACCCAGTACTTC.

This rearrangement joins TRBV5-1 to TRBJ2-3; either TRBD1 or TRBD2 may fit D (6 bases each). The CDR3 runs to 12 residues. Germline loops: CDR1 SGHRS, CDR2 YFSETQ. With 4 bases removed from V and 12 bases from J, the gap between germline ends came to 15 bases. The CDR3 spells CASSLGGPFQYF. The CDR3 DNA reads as TGCGCCAGCAGCCTCGGGGGCCCATTTCAGTATTTT.

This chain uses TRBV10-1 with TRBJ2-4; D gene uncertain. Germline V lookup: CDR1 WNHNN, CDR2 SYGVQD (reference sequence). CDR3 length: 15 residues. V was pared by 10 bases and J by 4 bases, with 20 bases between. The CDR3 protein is CATQLVQEKKNIQYF. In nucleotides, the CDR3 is TGCGCCACTCAACTCGTCCAGGAGAAAAAAAACATTCAGTACTTC.

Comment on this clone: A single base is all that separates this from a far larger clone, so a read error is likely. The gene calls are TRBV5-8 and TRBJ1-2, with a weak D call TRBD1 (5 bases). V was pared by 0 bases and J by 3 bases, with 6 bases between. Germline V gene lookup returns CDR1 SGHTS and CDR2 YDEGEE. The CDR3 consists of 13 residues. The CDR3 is CASSLAGYYGYTF. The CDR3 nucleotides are TGTGCCAGCAGCTTGGCAGGGTACTATGGCTACACCTTC. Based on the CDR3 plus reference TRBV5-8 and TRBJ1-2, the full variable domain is EAGVTQSPTHLIKTRGQQATLRCSPISGHTSVYWYQQALGLGLQFLLWYDEGEERNRGNFPPRFSGRQFPNYSSELNVNALELEDSALYLCASSLAGYYGYTFGSGTRLTVV.

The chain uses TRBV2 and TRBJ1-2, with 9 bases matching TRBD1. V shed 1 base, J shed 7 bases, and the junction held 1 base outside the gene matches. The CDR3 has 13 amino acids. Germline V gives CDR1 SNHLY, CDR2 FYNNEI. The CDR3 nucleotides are TGTGCCAGCAGTGAAGGGACAGGGGTTGGCTACACCTTC. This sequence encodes CASSEGTGVGYTF.

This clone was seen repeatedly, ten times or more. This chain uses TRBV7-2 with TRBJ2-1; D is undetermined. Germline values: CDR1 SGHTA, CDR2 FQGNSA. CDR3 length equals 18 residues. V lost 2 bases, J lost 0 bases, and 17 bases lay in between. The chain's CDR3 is CASSLRSGRPSSYNEQFF. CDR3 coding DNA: TGTGCCAGCAGCTTAAGGTCTGGCCGGCCGAGCTCCTACAATGAGCAGTTCTTC. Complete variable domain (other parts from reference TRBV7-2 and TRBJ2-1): GAGVSQSPSNKVTEKGKDVELRCDPISGHTALYWYRQSLGQGLEFLIYFQGNSAPDKSGLPSDRFSAERTGGSVSTLTIQRTQQEDSAVYLCASSLRSGRPSSYNEQFFGPGTRLTVL.

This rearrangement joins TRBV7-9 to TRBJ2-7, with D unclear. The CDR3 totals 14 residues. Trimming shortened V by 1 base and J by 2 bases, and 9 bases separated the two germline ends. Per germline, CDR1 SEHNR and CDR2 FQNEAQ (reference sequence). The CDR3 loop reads CASSLGAIPYEQYF. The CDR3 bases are TGTGCCAGCAGCTTAGGTGCAATTCCCTACGAGCAGTACTTC.

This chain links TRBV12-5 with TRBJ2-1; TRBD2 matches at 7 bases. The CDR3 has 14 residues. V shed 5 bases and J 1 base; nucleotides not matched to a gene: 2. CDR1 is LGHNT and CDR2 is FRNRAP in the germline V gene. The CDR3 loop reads CASGPSGSYNEQFF. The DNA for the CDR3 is TGTGCTAGTGGTCCTAGCGGTTCCTACAATGAGCAGTTCTTC.